This T cell receptor beta chain was captured in a study of siplizumab effects on memory and regulatory T cells. The germline V gene encodes CDR1 LNHDA and CDR2 SQIVND (reference sequence). V was clipped by 5 bases and J by 7 bases, with 5 bases between them. The CDR3 is 10 residues long. Sequencing used immunoSEQ multiplex PCR; TCRdb keeps in-frame clones, though not all of them. The repertoire holds more than 60,000 clones, with approximately 97% as singletons. The receptor comes from a human donor in good health. The source material was naive CD8+ T cells sorted from blood. This chain joins TRBV19 and TRBJ1-1, with D unresolved. For the CDR3, the DNA is TGTGCCAGTAGTGGATTTGAAGCTTTCTTT. It encodes CASSGFEAFF.